This is a list of T cell receptor beta chains from one sample in a study of blood T cell repertoires in COVID-19. Assay: immunoSEQ multiplex PCR; the TCRdb copy retains only in-frame clones and omits some. The sample gives approximately 100,000 clones, around nine tenths of which show up once; under 7.5% is in the top ten. Sequencing was carried out using peripheral blood. The receptor set was obtained from a man in his 70s with acute or convalescent COVID-19. The CDR3 runs from the conserved cysteine through the conserved F or W. D genes are given only for firm matches. Only part of the rows carry a size: once, few, many, or a class if the clone is expanded.

j_call,d_call,v_call,clone_size,cdr3_nt,cdr3_aa
TRBJ2-1,TRBD2,TRBV5-1,.,TGCGCCAGCAGCTTGGAGCGGGGGAGTTACAATGAGCAGTTCTTC,CASSLERGSYNEQFF
TRBJ1-6,.,TRBV6-5,.,TGTGCCAGCAGTTATGTGGCAGGGTTTGATAATTCACCCCTCCACTTT,CASSYVAGFDNSPLHF
TRBJ2-7,TRBD2,TRBV6-5,.,TGTGCCAGCAGTTACCTAGCGGGAGGCAACGAGCAGTACTTC,CASSYLAGGNEQYF
TRBJ1-3,.,TRBV7-2,.,TGTGCCAGCAGCTTAGTGGGGGGGAGGCCCGGAAACACCATATATTTT,CASSLVGGRPGNTIYF
TRBJ2-7,TRBD2,TRBV3-1/TRBV3-2,.,TGTGCCAGCAGCCAAAATAGCGGGGATCTCTCCTACGAGCAGTACTTC,CASSQNSGDLSYEQYF
TRBJ2-1,TRBD2,TRBV10-3,.,TGTGCCATCAGTGACCCGGGACTAGTTTGGCCCAATGAGCAGTTCTTC,CAISDPGLVWPNEQFF
TRBJ2-1,.,TRBV5-6,.,TGTGCCAGCAGCTTGGATAACGGGAGAATCTTCAATGAGCAGTTCTTC,CASSLDNGRIFNEQFF
TRBJ1-1,.,TRBV10-3,once,TGTGCCATCAGGAAAACGGGGGTCACGGCTGAAGCTTTCTTT,CAIRKTGVTAEAFF
TRBJ2-7,.,TRBV6-2/TRBV6-3,.,TGTGCCAGCAGTTACTCCCCTAGGCAAGAATACTACGAGCAGTACTTC,CASSYSPRQEYYEQYF
TRBJ2-3,TRBD1,TRBV5-6,.,TGTGCCAGCTCAACCTTACAGGGGGCTGAAGATACGCAGTATTTT,CASSTLQGAEDTQYF
TRBJ2-5,.,TRBV14,.,TGTGCCAGCAGCCAAGTCCTGGAGACCCAGTACTTC,CASSQVLETQYF
TRBJ2-7,.,TRBV7-2,.,TGTGCCAGCAGCTTCCGGGACTCCTACTCCTACGAGCAGTACTTC,CASSFRDSYSYEQYF
TRBJ1-4,.,TRBV7-9,.,TGTGCCAGCAGCTTTAACAGGGATGATGAAAAACTGTTTTTT,CASSFNRDDEKLFF
TRBJ1-2,TRBD1,TRBV6-5,once,TGTGCCAGCAGTTACTCGAGGACAGGGGGCGGGTATGGCTACACCTTC,CASSYSRTGGGYGYTF
TRBJ2-7,.,TRBV5-1,.,TGCGCCAGCAGCTTTTCTACTCGGAGCTCCTACGAGCAGTACTTC,CASSFSTRSSYEQYF
TRBJ2-7,.,TRBV6-2/TRBV6-3,.,TGTGCCAGCAGTTACTCGGGCAGGGAATACTACGAGCAGTACTTC,CASSYSGREYYEQYF
TRBJ2-5,TRBD2,TRBV6-5,.,TGTGCCAGCAGTACCGGGGGGGCAGGAGAGACCCAGTACTTC,CASSTGGAGETQYF
TRBJ2-3,.,TRBV24-1,once,TGTGCCACCAGTGAGCCTACTCGGGGATCCTACACAGATACGCAGTATTTT,CATSEPTRGSYTDTQYF
TRBJ2-2,TRBD2,TRBV18,.,TGTGCCAGCTCACCGGGACTAGACGACACCGGGGAGCTGTTTTTT,CASSPGLDDTGELFF
TRBJ2-7,TRBD1,TRBV29-1,.,TGCAGCGTTGAGGGTGGGACAGGCGCCACCTACGAGCAGTACTTC,CSVEGGTGATYEQYF
TRBJ2-5,TRBD1,TRBV19,.,TGTGCCAGTAGTAGGGACAGGAATGGGTGGGAGACCCAGTACTTC,CASSRDRNGWETQYF
TRBJ1-4,TRBD1,TRBV5-1,.,TGCGCCAGCTCTGACACCCAGGGGGCTAATGAAAAACTGTTTTTT,CASSDTQGANEKLFF
TRBJ1-5,.,TRBV27,.,TGTGCCAGCTCTCGACAGGCGAACAATCAGCCCCAGCATTTT,CASSRQANNQPQHF
TRBJ1-1,TRBD1,TRBV18,.,TGTGCCAGCTCACCGAAGACAGGGGCGGGCACTGAAGCTTTCTTT,CASSPKTGAGTEAFF
TRBJ2-3,.,TRBV5-1,.,TGCGCCAGCAGCTTGGGACACGGGGGCACAGATACGCAGTATTTT,CASSLGHGGTDTQYF
TRBJ2-7,.,TRBV19,once,TGTGCCAGTAGTATATGGCGGGGTTCCTACGAGCAGTACTTC,CASSIWRGSYEQYF
TRBJ2-1,.,TRBV7-3,.,TGTGCCAGCAGCCGAGGGGCGGGAACCTCCTACAATGAGCAGTTCTTC,CASSRGAGTSYNEQFF
TRBJ2-3,.,TRBV12-3/TRBV12-4,.,TGTGCCAGCAGTTTGAAGCAGGAACAGTATTTT,CASSLKQEQYF
TRBJ2-1,TRBD2,TRBV11-3,.,TGTGCCAGCATCAGGACTAGTGGTTGCAATGAGCAGTTCTTC,CASIRTSGCNEQFF
TRBJ1-2,.,TRBV9,.,TGTGCCAGCGCCGGCGGGGGGTCGTATAACTATGGCTACACCTTC,CASAGGGSYNYGYTF
TRBJ2-1,.,TRBV11-2,.,TGTGCCAGCAGCTTGGTGGGCATCGAGGGCTCTGAGCAGTTCTTC,CASSLVGIEGSEQFF
TRBJ2-1,.,TRBV28,once,TGTGCCAGCGACGGCGACAGACCCCCCGGCTCCTACAATGAGCAGTTCTTC,CASDGDRPPGSYNEQFF
TRBJ2-5,.,TRBV4-3,once,TGCGCCAGCAGCCAAGGGGCGACAGCTGGAGAGACCCAGTACTTC,CASSQGATAGETQYF
TRBJ2-7,TRBD2,TRBV6-2/TRBV6-3,.,TGTGCCAGCAGTTACTGGGCTAGCGGGGCCAACGAGCAGTACTTC,CASSYWASGANEQYF
TRBJ1-3,TRBD1,TRBV6-5,.,TGTGCCAGCGCGGGACAGGGTGCCGGAAACACCATATATTTT,CASAGQGAGNTIYF
TRBJ2-3,TRBD1,TRBV6-2/TRBV6-3,.,TGTGCCAGCAGCTCCGGAAAAAATGACAGGGGATCTAGCACAGATACGCAGTATTTT,CASSSGKNDRGSSTDTQYF
TRBJ1-1,TRBD1,TRBV4-2,.,TGTGCCAGCAGCCAAGTACTGGGACAGAGGGCTTTCTTT,CASSQVLGQRAFF
TRBJ1-6,TRBD1,TRBV5-1,once,TGCGCCAGCAGGGGGACAGGGGGCCCCAGCTCCTATAATTCACCCCTCCACTTT,CASRGTGGPSSYNSPLHF
TRBJ2-3,TRBD2,TRBV4-1,.,TGCGCCAGCAGCCTCCTAGCGGGGGCCCCCACAGATACGCAGTATTTT,CASSLLAGAPTDTQYF
TRBJ1-1,TRBD1,TRBV18,.,TGTGCCAGCTCACCCCGGACAGGGACTAACACTGAAGCTTTCTTT,CASSPRTGTNTEAFF
TRBJ2-2,.,TRBV5-1,.,TGCGCCAGCAGCTTCTCGACAGGGAACACCGGGGAGCTGTTTTTT,CASSFSTGNTGELFF
TRBJ2-5,TRBD2,TRBV4-2,.,TGTGCCAGCAGCCAAGTTGTTAGCGGGGAGACCCAGTACTTC,CASSQVVSGETQYF
TRBJ2-1,.,TRBV6-2/TRBV6-3,.,TGTGCCAGCAGTTACCTCGGGGGACCAACACCCAATGAGCAGTTCTTC,CASSYLGGPTPNEQFF
TRBJ1-5,.,TRBV21-1,.,TGTGCCAGCAGCCTCCGGGACACCCTCAATCAGCCCCAGCATTTT,CASSLRDTLNQPQHF
TRBJ1-5,.,TRBV15,.,TGTGCCACCAAGGGCGGAGCGGGCAATCAGCCCCAGCATTTT,CATKGGAGNQPQHF
TRBJ1-6,.,TRBV28,.,TGTGCCAGCAGTTCTCCCGGGTGGGGCCTTAATTCACCCCTCCACTTT,CASSSPGWGLNSPLHF